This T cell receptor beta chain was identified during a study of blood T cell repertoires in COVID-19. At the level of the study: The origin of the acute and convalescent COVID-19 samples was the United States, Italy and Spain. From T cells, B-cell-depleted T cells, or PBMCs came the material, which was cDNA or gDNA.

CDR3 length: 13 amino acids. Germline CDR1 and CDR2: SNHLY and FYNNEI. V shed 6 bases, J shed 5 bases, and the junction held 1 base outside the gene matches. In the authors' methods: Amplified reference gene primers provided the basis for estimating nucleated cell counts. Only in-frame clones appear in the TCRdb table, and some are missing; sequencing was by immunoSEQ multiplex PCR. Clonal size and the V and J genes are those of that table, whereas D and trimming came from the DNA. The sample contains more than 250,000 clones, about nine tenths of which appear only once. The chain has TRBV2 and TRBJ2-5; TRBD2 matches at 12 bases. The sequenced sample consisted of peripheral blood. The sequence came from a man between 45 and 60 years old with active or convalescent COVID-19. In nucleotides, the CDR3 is TGTGCCAGCAGGGGGACTAGCGGGGAGACCCAGTACTTC. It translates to CASRGTSGETQYF.